Below are 15 T cell receptor beta chains sequenced from a single sample in a study of graft-versus-host responses after intestinal transplantation. Data came from immunoSEQ multiplex PCR; TCRdb stores just in-frame clones and leaves some out. Among over 75,000 clones, around 90% were seen once, and the ten largest hold around 0.07%. No cognate antigen is known for these TCRs. The specimen was unstimulated CD8+ T cells sorted from spleen or lymph node cells, collected before transplant. Source of these receptors: a human donor who was the organ donor for an intestinal transplant.

The count of this clone is one. CDR3 bases: TGTGCCAGCATCGGAAGGGGCGTACACTATGGCTACACCTTC. It yields the protein CASIGRGVHYGYTF. The chain has TRBV6-1 and TRBJ1-2; perhaps TRBD1 as D (5 bases). The CDR3 runs to 14 residues. In germline, CDR1 is MNHNS, CDR2 SASEGT. V was pared by 7 bases and J by 3 bases, with 15 bases between.

The J gene is TRBJ2-5, the V gene TRBV6-5, with D possibly being TRBD2 (6 bases). CDR3 length: 16 residues. The V end was cut by 2 bases, the J end by 4 bases, with 17 bases between. Germline V gene sequence: CDR1 MNHEY, CDR2 SVGAGI. CDR3 bases: TGTGCCAGCAGTTACGTAGGTCCAGGGCGGGGAGAGACCCAGTACTTC. Its protein product is CASSYVGPGRGETQYF.

The V gene is TRBV28, the J gene TRBJ2-5; 8 nucleotides agree with TRBD2. The DNA matches TRBJ2-7 better at its end, which makes the J call doubtful. The CDR3 loop spans 15 amino acids. Germline CDR1 and CDR2: MDHEN and SYDVKM. The CDR3 loop is CASRLTGTRNYEQYF. The CDR3 DNA reads as TGTGCCAGCAGACTAACCGGGACTAGAAACTACGAGCAGTACTTC.

DNA of the CDR3: TGTGCCAGCTCACCAGGGGGGGGGCAGCCCCAGCATTTT. Translated: CASSPGGGQPQHF. The V gene is TRBV18, the J gene TRBJ1-5; a weak D match, TRBD1 (5 bases). This CDR3 contains 13 residues. V lost 2 bases, J lost 7 bases, and 9 bases lay in between. Germline loops: CDR1 KGHSH, CDR2 LQKENI.

The genes are TRBV15 and TRBJ2-3, with TRBD1 matching 7 bases. The CDR3 runs to 13 residues. V was pared by 6 bases and J by 2 bases, with 2 bases of the junction left unmatched. Germline loops: CDR1 LNHNV, CDR2 YYDKDF (reference sequence). The CDR3 sequence: CATRDRLTDTQYF. DNA of the CDR3: TGTGCCACCAGGGACAGGCTCACAGATACGCAGTATTTT. Filled out from reference TRBV15 and TRBJ2-3, the complete variable domain reads DAMVIQNPRYQVTQFGKPVTLSCSQTLNHNVMYWYQQKSSQAPKLLFHYYDKDFNNEADTPDNFQSRRPNTSFCFLDIRSPGLGDTAMYLCATRDRLTDTQYFGPGTRLTVL.

The chain combines TRBV5-6 with TRBJ2-7; 9 bases match TRBD2. V lost 4 bases and J lost 6; bases outside the gene matches: 8. Germline CDR1 is SGHDT and CDR2 is YYEEEE. This CDR3 contains 14 residues. CDR3 coding DNA: TGTGCCAGCAGCGCCGGACTAGCGCCAGCCGAGCAGTACTTC. Residues: CASSAGLAPAEQYF.

The chain carries TRBV21-1 and TRBJ1-5; the D segment call TRBD1 is taken from the table without a DNA check. TRBV21-1 corresponds to a pseudogene. The CDR3 runs 16 residues. The CDR3 sequence is CASSKSQGEGNQPQHF. The CDR3 DNA sequence: TGTGCCAGCAGCAAATCGCAGGGGGAAGGCAATCAGCCCCAGCATTTT.

The rearrangement links TRBV2 to TRBJ2-7, with 10 bases identical to TRBD1. This CDR3 region has 14 residues. V lost 6 bases to trimming and J lost 7 bases; unmatched junction nucleotides: 9. CDR1 and CDR2 (germline): SNHLY, FYNNEI. The CDR3 DNA reads as TGTGCCAGCAGGGACGGGCGGGACAGGGGTGAGCAGTACTTC. Protein sequence: CASRDGRDRGEQYF.

The chain is built from TRBV4-2 and TRBJ2-1; TRBD2 agrees at 7 bases. Germline V lookup: CDR1 LGHNA, CDR2 YNFKEQ. V dropped 1 base and J dropped 7; count of bases not matched to a gene: 4. This CDR3 has 14 residues. The CDR3 sequence: CASSQGGGGNEQFF. The DNA of the CDR3 is TGTGCCAGCAGCCAAGGGGGGGGTGGGAATGAGCAGTTCTTC.

This chain connects TRBV6-5 to TRBJ2-2; the D is unclear. Looked up from germline, CDR1 is MNHEY and CDR2 is SVGAGI. The germline V and J ends were trimmed by 2 bases and 4 bases, with 5 bases remaining between them. The CDR3 runs to 13 residues. CDR3 DNA sequence: TGTGCCAGCAGTTACGCAGGCACCGGGGAGCTGTTTTTT. Translated, it gives CASSYAGTGELFF.

The DNA for the CDR3 is TGCGCCAGCAGCACAGGGCTTTGGATCACTGAAGCTTTCTTT. Its translation is CASSTGLWITEAFF. The rearrangement joins TRBV5-1 to TRBJ1-1; TRBD1 might be the D (6 bases). Germline CDR1 SGHRS, CDR2 YFSETQ. CDR3 length: 14 residues. The germline V and J ends were trimmed by 4 bases and 4 bases, with 14 bases remaining between them. Drawing the rest from reference TRBV5-1 and TRBJ1-1, the complete variable domain is KAGVTQTPRYLIKTRGQQVTLSCSPISGHRSVSWYQQTPGQGLQFLFEYFSETQRNKGNFPGRFSGRQFSNSRSEMNVSTLELGDSALYLCASSTGLWITEAFFGQGTRLTVV.

The chain combines TRBV2 with TRBJ2-7, with 7 bases fitting TRBD1. The CDR3 has 12 residues. In germline, CDR1 is SNHLY, CDR2 FYNNEI. V lost 6 bases and J lost 7; bases outside the gene matches: 6. The CDR3 DNA is TGTGCCAGCAGGGGGACAGTGCCTGAGCAGTACTTC. It translates to CASRGTVPEQYF.

The chain has TRBV19 and TRBJ1-5; D is possibly TRBD1 (5 bases). The CDR3 is 16 amino acids. Trimming pared 3 bases from V and 5 bases from J, leaving 17 bases between. In germline, CDR1 is LNHDA, CDR2 SQIVND (reference sequence). Here the CDR3 reads CASSIMGKPGDQPQHF. The CDR3, as DNA: TGTGCCAGTAGTATTATGGGCAAACCGGGGGATCAGCCCCAGCATTTT.

The rearrangement uses TRBV11-3 and TRBJ2-2; D may be TRBD1 (6 bases). Germline lookup yields CDR1 SGHNT and CDR2 YENEEA. The CDR3 totals 20 residues. V lost 1 base and J 2 bases, leaving 23 bases between the germline ends. The CDR3 nucleotides are TGTGCCAGCAGCTTAGGCCATGCTACGAACACAGGGAAAAACACCGGGGAGCTGTTTTTT. This translates into CASSLGHATNTGKNTGELFF.

The rearrangement joins TRBV7-6 to TRBJ2-7; 10 nucleotides align to TRBD1. Germline-derived CDR1 and CDR2 are SGHVS and FNYEAQ. This CDR3 has 15 amino acids. The J segment lost 5 bases and the V segment lost 4 bases, leaving 8 bases of the junction unmatched. The CDR3 DNA is TGTGCCAGCAGCTCGTGGCGGGACAGGGGTCACGAGCAGTACTTC. It is translated as CASSSWRDRGHEQYF.